This T cell receptor beta chain derives from a study of blood T cell repertoires in COVID-19. This table comes from immunoSEQ multiplex PCR, and its TCRdb copy is limited to in-frame clones, with some not included. The data contain roughly 200,000 clones, 87% of them seen just once; the ten biggest clones take up 10%. The clonotype comes from a man younger than 30 with acute COVID-19. The material sequenced was PBMCs or T cells enriched from blood (not recorded which).

CDR3 in amino acids: CASSAPSAGELFF. Here the CDR3 DNA reads TGCGCCAGCAGTGCCCCTTCCGCCGGGGAGCTGTTTTTT. This sequence joins TRBV10-1 and TRBJ2-2, with D unclear. This CDR3 comprises 13 residues. The ends were cut back, 4 bases at V and 6 bases at J, with 9 bases in the middle. Germline V gives CDR1 WNHNN, CDR2 SYGVQD (reference sequence).